This TCR beta chain was documented in a study of T-cell reconstitution after alpha-beta-depleted transplantation in children. Study-wide points: Elevated TCRbeta diversity at day 60 was traced, in some patients, to surviving recipient T cells and thymic progenitors. Newly produced T cells mostly accounted for T-cell counts and diversity one year post-transplant. The origin of alpha-beta T cells about two months after transplant was reportedly several hundred expanded graft clones.

The CDR3 has 14 residues. TCRbeta library construction was performed incorporating unique molecular identifiers. TCRdb reprocessed the PCR reads via MiXCR and lists one record per CDR3 protein. The sample carries fewer than 450,000 distinct CDR3 sequences, around 15% recorded once. This clonotype has just a few counts. What it binds is not known. Here the sequenced sample was PBMCs, mostly from graft donor cells, taken 360 days after TCRalphabeta/CD19-depleted stem cell transplant. This receptor was obtained from a male patient between 2 and 9 years old who had a stem cell transplant for acute lymphoblastic leukemia, so the T cells may come from the graft donor. This chain uses TRBV21-1 with TRBJ2-7. TRBV21-1 constitutes a pseudogene. This chain's CDR3 is CASSKVDSTYEQYF. In nucleotides, the CDR3 is TGTGCCAGCAGCAAAGTAGACAGCACCTACGAGCAGTACTTC.